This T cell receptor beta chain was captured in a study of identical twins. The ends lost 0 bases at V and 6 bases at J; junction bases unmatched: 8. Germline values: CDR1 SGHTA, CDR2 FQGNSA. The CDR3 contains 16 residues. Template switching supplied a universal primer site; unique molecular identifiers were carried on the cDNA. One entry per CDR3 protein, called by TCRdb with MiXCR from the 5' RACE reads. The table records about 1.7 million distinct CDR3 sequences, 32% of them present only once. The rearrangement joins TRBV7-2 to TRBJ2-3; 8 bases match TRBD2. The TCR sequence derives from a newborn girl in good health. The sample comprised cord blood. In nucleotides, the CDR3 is TGTGCCAGCAGCTTAGCTGGGGCGGGAGGTCGGGATACGCAGTATTTT. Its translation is CASSLAGAGGRDTQYF.